This paragraph reports one TCR beta chain. Its antigen is not yet known. No clone much larger than this one lies a single base away; base qualities are absent. This specimen belongs to a study of blood T cells in healthy people across ages (dated by TCRdb to between 2014 and 2017). Broadly, across the study: In model experiments, template switching captured roughly one uniquely barcoded TCR beta cDNA molecule for every two T cells. The study measured age-related changes in TCR beta repertoire diversity using deep sequencing normalized with unique cDNA molecular identifiers. Four age groups were formed from the donors: young (average 16 years), middle-aged (around 40), aged (62) and long-lived (roughly 88). To avoid experimental bias, donors of different ages were distributed randomly across sequencing lanes. Using the same blood draw, the study looked at two additional independent replicas of 1 million unique cDNA reads for two donors, one aged 18 to 30 and the other aged 80 or older.

For this chain, trimming is 6 bases at the V end and 0 bases at the J end, and the number of junction bases without a gene match is 3. The germline V gene specifies SNHLY as CDR1 and FYNNEI as CDR2. The CDR3 has 14 amino acids, counting the end cysteine and phenylalanine. Only the CDR3 DNA stays, 42 bases, in frame from base 1. The roughly 39 donors, aged about 6 to 90 years, were systemically healthy Caucasian individuals from Russia. Each donor gave ten milliliters of peripheral blood, drawn into EDTA-treated Vacutainer tubes. PBMCs were isolated by Ficoll-Paque density-gradient centrifugation, with at least 6 million obtained per sample. Total RNA was extracted from PBMCs with Trizol reagent, with at least 6 micrograms obtained per sample. For every donor, flow cytometry on a PBMC aliquot measured the percentage of naive CD45RAhigh/CD27high T cells. Here is what the overall study found, with its caveats: Conclusive comparison of naive and antigen-experienced compartments was prevented by the profiling of bulk unsorted PBMCs. Because donor CMV infection status was unknown, age-related changes in expanded clonotypes were potentially confounded. Estimates of total diversity based on one million sequenced T cells were considered lower bounds and underestimates. Observed TCR beta diversity per million T cells fell roughly linearly with age, and a significant reduction was already apparent by age roughly 40. The long-lived group showed more naive CD4+ T cells, fewer expanded clones and increased TCR diversity than the aged group, suggesting age selection. The percentage of naive T cells measured by flow cytometry correlated strongly with observed TCR beta diversity.

Library prep was done by 5' RACE. Instrument on record: Illumina HiSeq 2500. The second PCR ran for about 6 to 12 cycles and used a J-beta primer mix along with a sample-barcoded 5' primer. Each TCR beta cDNA molecule received a unique molecular identifier from a template-switch 5' adaptor carrying 12 random nucleotides. Each sample yielded at least 3 million CDR3-containing paired-end reads. The Mint cDNA synthesis kit, primed by a TRBC-specific oligonucleotide, was used to synthesize first-strand cDNA from all RNA. All cDNA was treated with uracil-DNA glycosylase and then went through a first 18-cycle PCR with the universal primers M1SS and BC2_uni_R. Per the original workflow: For normalization, 1 million high-quality reads were randomly selected from each sample, with every read carrying a distinct molecular identifier. Reads with shared molecular identifiers were discarded instead of being binned into consensus sequences. MiTCR, set to a Q25 quality threshold and the strictest error-elimination algorithm, was used for CDR3 identification, clonotype clustering and error correction. A nonparametric unseen species model with Euler transformation was used to estimate lower-bound total TCR beta diversity. TCRdb trimmed the raw reads at Q25, called clones with MiXCR and kept productive beta chains. Duplicate CDR3 protein sequences are folded into a single record with the most common DNA and genes. None of the V and J calls come from the authors' own analysis; TCRdb made them. The sample table records approximately 690,000 distinct CDR3 sequences; under 65% of these occur just once. Around 37% of the sample belongs to the ten largest clones.

This TCR was sampled from a man aged 55 to 70 in good health. The rearrangement combines TRBV2 with TRBJ1-2; 8 nucleotides in the junction match TRBD1. The sample comprised blood. The CDR3 reads as follows: CASRGDRSNYGYTF. The DNA reads as follows: TGTGCCAGCAGGGGGGACAGGTCTAACTATGGCTACACCTTC.